The rows below give T cell receptor beta chains drawn from one sample of a study of Ad26.COV2.S vaccination and SARS-CoV-2 variants. The method was immunoSEQ multiplex PCR; TCRdb's version includes in-frame clones alone and lacks a portion of them. The table has about 350,000 clones, 88% seen once. Sequences were derived from peripheral blood, sampled in a trial of Ad26.COV2.S vaccine versus placebo. The receptors originated from a person aged 18-60 years who received the Ad26.COV2.S COVID-19 vaccine or a placebo. The CDR3 runs from the conserved cysteine through the conserved F or W. D genes are given only for firm matches. Where a row states a size, it is once, few, many or the class of an expanded clone; other rows omit it.

V gene: TRBV9; J gene: TRBJ2-6; clone size: -; D gene: -; CDR3 protein: CASSPRGANVLTF; CDR3 DNA: TGTGCCAGCAGCCCCAGAGGGGCCAACGTCCTGACTTTC
V gene: TRBV6-5; J gene: TRBJ2-7; clone size: -; D gene: -; CDR3 protein: CASSFHYEQYF; CDR3 DNA: TGTGCCAGCAGTTTTCATTACGAGCAGTACTTC
V gene: TRBV11-2; J gene: TRBJ2-4; clone size: -; D gene: -; CDR3 protein: CASSRLGAKNIQYF; CDR3 DNA: TGTGCCAGCAGCCGGCTCGGAGCCAAAAACATTCAGTACTTC
V gene: TRBV11-2; J gene: TRBJ1-1; clone size: -; D gene: -; CDR3 protein: CASSLGRLSNTEAFF; CDR3 DNA: TGTGCCAGCAGCTTAGGTCGGCTCTCGAACACTGAAGCTTTCTTT
V gene: TRBV7-2; J gene: TRBJ1-1; clone size: many; D gene: -; CDR3 protein: CASSYSPPNTEAFF; CDR3 DNA: TGTGCCAGCAGCTACAGTCCACCGAACACTGAAGCTTTCTTT
V gene: TRBV28; J gene: TRBJ2-3; clone size: -; D gene: TRBD1; CDR3 protein: CASSKQRDRGPITDTQYF; CDR3 DNA: TGTGCCAGCAGCAAACAACGGGACAGGGGTCCTATCACAGATACGCAGTATTTT
V gene: TRBV12-3/TRBV12-4; J gene: TRBJ2-5; clone size: once; D gene: -; CDR3 protein: CASSLVQETQYF; CDR3 DNA: TGTGCCAGCAGCCTCGTTCAAGAGACCCAGTACTTC
V gene: TRBV7-2; J gene: TRBJ1-5; clone size: -; D gene: TRBD1; CDR3 protein: CASSFLEGQINQPQHF; CDR3 DNA: TGTGCCAGCAGCTTCCTAGAGGGACAGATAAATCAGCCCCAGCATTTT
V gene: TRBV21-1; J gene: TRBJ2-7; clone size: -; D gene: -; CDR3 protein: CASSKGRGSEQYF; CDR3 DNA: TGTGCCAGCAGCAAAGGGCGGGGTTCGGAGCAGTACTTC
V gene: TRBV12-3/TRBV12-4; J gene: TRBJ1-1; clone size: -; D gene: -; CDR3 protein: CASSLQQLTEAFF; CDR3 DNA: TGTGCCAGCAGTTTACAACAGCTCACTGAAGCTTTCTTT
V gene: TRBV6-4; J gene: TRBJ1-6; clone size: few; D gene: -; CDR3 protein: CASSDSAEGHNSPLHF; CDR3 DNA: TGTGCCAGCAGTGACTCAGCTGAGGGGCACAATTCACCCCTCCACTTT
V gene: TRBV3-1/TRBV3-2; J gene: TRBJ1-4; clone size: -; D gene: -; CDR3 protein: CASSQDPAGLNEKLFF; CDR3 DNA: TGTGCCAGCAGCCAAGACCCGGCAGGTCTTAATGAAAAACTGTTTTTT
V gene: TRBV6-6; J gene: TRBJ2-7; clone size: few; D gene: -; CDR3 protein: CASSYRALSGEQYF; CDR3 DNA: TGTGCCAGCAGTTACCGCGCCCTGTCGGGCGAGCAGTACTTC
V gene: TRBV11-2; J gene: TRBJ2-1; clone size: -; D gene: TRBD2; CDR3 protein: CASSLGLAGAKNEQFF; CDR3 DNA: TGTGCCAGCAGCTTAGGGCTAGCGGGAGCGAAGAATGAGCAGTTCTTC
V gene: TRBV27; J gene: TRBJ1-2; clone size: -; D gene: TRBD1; CDR3 protein: CASSPRQGGYLGYTF; CDR3 DNA: TGTGCCAGCAGCCCGAGACAGGGAGGGTATCTTGGCTACACCTTC
V gene: TRBV6-1; J gene: TRBJ1-1; clone size: few; D gene: TRBD1; CDR3 protein: CASSATLRQGVRRENTEAFF; CDR3 DNA: TGTGCCAGCAGTGCTACCCTACGACAGGGGGTCCGAAGAGAAAACACTGAAGCTTTCTTT
V gene: TRBV18; J gene: TRBJ2-7; clone size: -; D gene: -; CDR3 protein: CASSLRAEEQYF; CDR3 DNA: TGTGCCAGCTCACTAAGGGCGGAAGAGCAGTACTTC
V gene: TRBV2; J gene: TRBJ2-2; clone size: once; D gene: -; CDR3 protein: CASKKGTSNTGELFF; CDR3 DNA: TGTGCCAGCAAGAAAGGGACTTCGAACACCGGGGAGCTGTTTTTT
V gene: TRBV18; J gene: TRBJ1-4; clone size: -; D gene: TRBD1; CDR3 protein: CASSLGQAKNEKLFF; CDR3 DNA: TGTGCCAGCTCACTTGGACAGGCGAAGAATGAAAAACTGTTTTTT
V gene: TRBV5-1; J gene: TRBJ1-5; clone size: -; D gene: -; CDR3 protein: CASSLDHYSDQPQHF; CDR3 DNA: TGCGCCAGCAGCTTGGACCACTATAGCGATCAGCCCCAGCATTTT
V gene: TRBV30; J gene: TRBJ1-2; clone size: -; D gene: TRBD1; CDR3 protein: CAWSRGQDYGYTF; CDR3 DNA: TGTGCCTGGAGCAGGGGGCAGGACTATGGCTACACCTTC
V gene: TRBV15; J gene: TRBJ1-2; clone size: -; D gene: -; CDR3 protein: CATSRGGLYYGYTF; CDR3 DNA: TGTGCCACCAGCAGAGGCGGCCTTTACTATGGCTACACCTTC
V gene: TRBV28; J gene: TRBJ1-5; clone size: -; D gene: -; CDR3 protein: CASSPQGAQPQHF; CDR3 DNA: TGTGCCAGCAGTCCCCAAGGAGCTCAGCCCCAGCATTTT
V gene: TRBV2; J gene: TRBJ2-3; clone size: -; D gene: -; CDR3 protein: CASSGLSTDTQYF; CDR3 DNA: TGTGCCAGCAGTGGGCTGAGCACAGATACGCAGTATTTT
V gene: TRBV11-1; J gene: TRBJ1-6; clone size: -; D gene: -; CDR3 protein: CASSLKHQNSPLHF; CDR3 DNA: TGTGCCAGCAGCTTGAAACACCAGAATTCACCCCTCCACTTT
V gene: TRBV7-2; J gene: TRBJ1-2; clone size: once; D gene: -; CDR3 protein: CASSPGPNYGYTF; CDR3 DNA: TGTGCCAGCAGCCCCGGGCCAAACTATGGCTACACCTTC
V gene: TRBV7-2; J gene: TRBJ2-7; clone size: -; D gene: -; CDR3 protein: CASSPPGGVYEQYF; CDR3 DNA: TGTGCCAGCAGCCCCCCCGGGGGAGTCTACGAGCAGTACTTC
V gene: TRBV18; J gene: TRBJ1-5; clone size: -; D gene: TRBD1; CDR3 protein: CASSPPGGAAQPQHF; CDR3 DNA: TGTGCCAGCTCACCACCAGGGGGCGCAGCTCAGCCCCAGCATTTT
V gene: TRBV18; J gene: TRBJ2-1; clone size: -; D gene: TRBD2; CDR3 protein: CASSPRLAGDNEQFF; CDR3 DNA: TGTGCCAGCTCACCACGATTAGCGGGAGACAATGAGCAGTTCTTC
V gene: TRBV5-1; J gene: TRBJ2-7; clone size: -; D gene: TRBD2; CDR3 protein: CASSSEPGLAGGREQYF; CDR3 DNA: TGCGCCAGCAGCTCGGAGCCAGGACTAGCGGGGGGGCGTGAGCAGTACTTC
V gene: TRBV25-1; J gene: TRBJ1-6; clone size: -; D gene: TRBD1; CDR3 protein: CASSELDRVSPLHF; CDR3 DNA: TGTGCCAGCAGTGAACTCGACAGGGTTTCACCCCTCCACTTT
V gene: TRBV27; J gene: TRBJ1-3; clone size: -; D gene: -; CDR3 protein: CASSQRLSGNTIYF; CDR3 DNA: TGTGCCAGCAGTCAACGGCTCTCTGGAAACACCATATATTTT
V gene: TRBV12-3/TRBV12-4; J gene: TRBJ1-1; clone size: few; D gene: -; CDR3 protein: CASRYLDPAFF; CDR3 DNA: TGTGCCAGCAGATACTTGGATCCGGCTTTCTTT
V gene: TRBV29-1; J gene: TRBJ1-2; clone size: -; D gene: -; CDR3 protein: CSVAHGNYGYTF; CDR3 DNA: TGCAGCGTTGCACACGGGAACTATGGCTACACCTTC
V gene: TRBV4-3; J gene: TRBJ2-3; clone size: -; D gene: -; CDR3 protein: CASSQDATQYF; CDR3 DNA: TGCGCCAGCAGCCAAGACGCTACGCAGTATTTT
V gene: TRBV3-1/TRBV3-2; J gene: TRBJ1-1; clone size: -; D gene: -; CDR3 protein: CASSQRPKVEAFF; CDR3 DNA: TGTGCCAGCAGCCAGCGACCTAAGGTTGAAGCTTTCTTT
V gene: TRBV4-2; J gene: TRBJ1-6; clone size: -; D gene: -; CDR3 protein: CASSQVTGTVDSPLHF; CDR3 DNA: TGTGCCAGCAGCCAAGTAACCGGGACGGTAGATTCACCCCTCCACTTT
V gene: TRBV7-9; J gene: TRBJ1-2; clone size: once; D gene: -; CDR3 protein: CASSGQNYGYTF; CDR3 DNA: TGTGCCAGCAGCGGCCAGAACTATGGCTACACCTTC
V gene: TRBV6-4; J gene: TRBJ2-1; clone size: once; D gene: TRBD2; CDR3 protein: CASRRLAGGYNEQFF; CDR3 DNA: TGTGCCAGCAGACGACTAGCGGGAGGCTACAATGAGCAGTTCTTC
V gene: TRBV3-1/TRBV3-2; J gene: TRBJ1-3; clone size: once; D gene: -; CDR3 protein: CASSQQPGNTIYF; CDR3 DNA: TGTGCCAGCAGCCAACAGCCTGGAAACACCATATATTTT
V gene: TRBV9; J gene: TRBJ2-2; clone size: -; D gene: -; CDR3 protein: CASRRTLNTGELFF; CDR3 DNA: TGTGCCAGCAGGAGGACTTTGAACACCGGGGAGCTGTTTTTT
V gene: TRBV14; J gene: TRBJ1-1; clone size: -; D gene: -; CDR3 protein: CASSQDTGSRWAEAFF; CDR3 DNA: TGTGCCAGCAGCCAAGATACAGGTTCAAGGTGGGCTGAAGCTTTCTTT
V gene: TRBV7-2; J gene: TRBJ1-2; clone size: -; D gene: -; CDR3 protein: CASSLSQGRSYGYTF; CDR3 DNA: TGTGCCAGCAGCTTAAGCCAGGGGCGGAGCTATGGCTACACCTTC
V gene: TRBV9; J gene: TRBJ2-1; clone size: few; D gene: -; CDR3 protein: CASSVEGPAEQFF; CDR3 DNA: TGTGCCAGCAGCGTAGAGGGTCCTGCTGAGCAGTTCTTC
V gene: TRBV7-9; J gene: TRBJ1-1; clone size: -; D gene: -; CDR3 protein: CASTLRKNEAFF; CDR3 DNA: TGTGCCAGCACCCTCCGGAAGAATGAAGCTTTCTTT
V gene: TRBV30; J gene: TRBJ2-2; clone size: -; D gene: -; CDR3 protein: CAWSVPPANTGELFF; CDR3 DNA: TGTGCCTGGAGTGTACCCCCTGCGAACACCGGGGAGCTGTTTTTT
V gene: TRBV7-6; J gene: TRBJ2-7; clone size: once; D gene: -; CDR3 protein: CASSLDPKTYEQYF; CDR3 DNA: TGTGCCAGCAGTCTAGACCCGAAGACCTACGAGCAGTACTTC
V gene: TRBV7-2; J gene: TRBJ2-7; clone size: -; D gene: -; CDR3 protein: CASSSNPGFTYEQYF; CDR3 DNA: TGTGCCAGCAGCTCCAATCCGGGGTTCACCTACGAGCAGTACTTC
V gene: TRBV28; J gene: TRBJ2-7; clone size: -; D gene: -; CDR3 protein: CASRRSNRLYEQYF; CDR3 DNA: TGTGCCAGCAGACGGTCAAATCGATTATACGAGCAGTACTTC
V gene: TRBV6-5; J gene: TRBJ1-1; clone size: -; D gene: -; CDR3 protein: CASSLEGTRRTEAFF; CDR3 DNA: TGTGCCAGCAGTCTCGAAGGGACGAGGCGAACTGAAGCTTTCTTT
V gene: TRBV30; J gene: TRBJ1-4; clone size: -; D gene: -; CDR3 protein: CAWSTGTYNEKLFF; CDR3 DNA: TGTGCCTGGAGTACCGGGACCTATAATGAAAAACTGTTTTTT